The rows below give T cell receptor beta chains drawn from one sample of a study of regulatory T cells in long-lasting Graves disease. MiXCR, applied by TCRdb to the multiplex PCR reads, yields one record per CDR3 protein. The table records about 360,000 distinct CDR3 sequences, about a sixth of them present only once. These same records also appear under a second study, on T cells in Graves' hyperthyroidism and ophthalmopathy.

The sequencing used peripheral blood mononuclear cells (PBMCs), collected at new diagnosis, from a patient treated with antithyroid drugs. The receptors come from a young woman with Graves disease. CDR3s include the opening cysteine and the closing phenylalanine or tryptophan. D genes are given only for firm matches. The size field is filled for only some rows; it gives once, few, many or a size class.

v_gene: TRBV29-1; j_gene: TRBJ1-5; abundance: NA; len: 12; d_gene: NA; CDR3aa: CSTRESNQPQHF; CDR3nt: TGCAGCACACGTGAGAGCAATCAGCCCCAGCATTTT
v_gene: TRBV20-1; j_gene: TRBJ2-1; abundance: many; len: 15; d_gene: TRBD1; CDR3aa: CSAKAGTGWSNEQFF; CDR3nt: TGCAGTGCTAAAGCCGGGACAGGGTGGTCCAATGAGCAGTTCTTC
v_gene: TRBV4-1; j_gene: TRBJ1-3; abundance: few; len: 16; d_gene: NA; CDR3aa: CASSPFTRGDINTIYF; CDR3nt: TGCGCCAGCAGCCCCTTCACCCGGGGGGATATCAACACCATATATTTT
v_gene: TRBV9; j_gene: TRBJ1-6; abundance: few; len: 13; d_gene: NA; CDR3aa: CASSVEAERALHF; CDR3nt: TGTGCCAGCAGCGTAGAGGCTGAACGGGCCCTCCACTTT
v_gene: TRBV9; j_gene: TRBJ2-3; abundance: NA; len: 13; d_gene: NA; CDR3aa: CASSAFFTDTQYF; CDR3nt: TGTGCCAGCAGCGCCTTTTTCACAGATACGCAGTATTTT
v_gene: TRBV7-9; j_gene: TRBJ2-2; abundance: many; len: 15; d_gene: NA; CDR3aa: CASSLETGYTGELFF; CDR3nt: TGTGCCAGCAGCTTGGAAACAGGGTACACCGGGGAGCTGTTTTTT
v_gene: TRBV5-1; j_gene: TRBJ2-1; abundance: few; len: 14; d_gene: NA; CDR3aa: CASRMVIADNEQFF; CDR3nt: TGCGCCAGCAGGATGGTAATCGCCGACAATGAGCAGTTCTTC
v_gene: TRBV28; j_gene: TRBJ2-1; abundance: many; len: 18; d_gene: NA; CDR3aa: CASSLVVSVVAAQEEQFF; CDR3nt: TGTGCCAGCAGTTTAGTTGTAAGTGTGGTAGCGGCTCAGGAGGAGCAGTTCTTC
v_gene: TRBV29-1; j_gene: TRBJ1-1; abundance: few; len: 10; d_gene: NA; CDR3aa: CSESSGDAFF; CDR3nt: TGCAGCGAATCTTCAGGGGACGCTTTCTTT
v_gene: TRBV29-1; j_gene: TRBJ1-5; abundance: few; len: 13; d_gene: NA; CDR3aa: CSVGQVGNQPQHF; CDR3nt: TGCAGCGTTGGACAAGTCGGGAATCAGCCCCAGCATTTT
v_gene: TRBV6-1; j_gene: TRBJ1-1; abundance: many; len: 14; d_gene: NA; CDR3aa: CASSEREMNTEAFF; CDR3nt: TGTGCCAGCAGTGAAAGGGAAATGAACACTGAAGCTTTCTTT
v_gene: TRBV6-2/TRBV6-3; j_gene: TRBJ2-3; abundance: many; len: 13; d_gene: NA; CDR3aa: CASRVGSTDTQYF; CDR3nt: TGTGCCAGCAGAGTCGGTAGCACAGATACGCAGTATTTT
v_gene: TRBV6-1; j_gene: TRBJ1-5; abundance: NA; len: 13; d_gene: NA; CDR3aa: CASSTGGAQPQHF; CDR3nt: TGTGCCAGCTCTACGGGGGGGGCTCAGCCCCAGCATTTT
v_gene: TRBV2; j_gene: TRBJ2-1; abundance: many; len: 15; d_gene: NA; CDR3aa: CASSERGDSAREQFF; CDR3nt: TGTGCCAGCAGTGAAAGAGGGGACTCCGCCCGGGAACAGTTCTTC
v_gene: TRBV24-1; j_gene: TRBJ2-3; abundance: NA; len: 13; d_gene: TRBD1; CDR3aa: CATGGQGADTQYF; CDR3nt: TGTGCCACCGGGGGACAGGGAGCAGATACGCAGTATTTT
v_gene: TRBV20-1; j_gene: TRBJ1-1; abundance: many; len: 14; d_gene: NA; CDR3aa: CSAREGPPNTEAFF; CDR3nt: TGCAGTGCTAGAGAAGGGCCTCCGAACACTGAAGCTTTCTTT
v_gene: TRBV20-1; j_gene: TRBJ1-2; abundance: NA; len: 14; d_gene: TRBD1; CDR3aa: CSASSQGVLSGYTF; CDR3nt: TGCAGTGCTAGTTCACAGGGGGTTCTGAGTGGCTACACCTTC
v_gene: TRBV2; j_gene: TRBJ1-6; abundance: many; len: 15; d_gene: NA; CDR3aa: CASSAFFSTDSPLHF; CDR3nt: TGTGCCAGCAGCGCCTTCTTCTCTACGGATTCACCCCTCCACTTT
v_gene: TRBV12-3/TRBV12-4; j_gene: TRBJ2-7; abundance: many; len: 15; d_gene: NA; CDR3aa: CASSLGGKGAGEQYF; CDR3nt: TGTGCCAGCAGTTTAGGGGGAAAGGGGGCGGGAGAGCAGTACTTC
v_gene: TRBV5-1; j_gene: TRBJ1-1; abundance: many; len: 16; d_gene: NA; CDR3aa: CASRFGPVGRNTEAFF; CDR3nt: TGCGCCAGCAGGTTCGGGCCTGTCGGGCGGAACACTGAAGCTTTCTTT
v_gene: TRBV6-1; j_gene: TRBJ2-3; abundance: NA; len: 15; d_gene: TRBD1; CDR3aa: CASSITGASTDTQYF; CDR3nt: TGTGCCAGCAGTATTACAGGGGCTAGCACAGATACGCAGTATTTT
v_gene: TRBV2; j_gene: TRBJ2-3; abundance: many; len: 15; d_gene: TRBD1; CDR3aa: CASSQQGNGADTQYF; CDR3nt: TGTGCCAGCAGCCAACAGGGGAATGGCGCAGATACGCAGTATTTT
v_gene: TRBV28; j_gene: TRBJ1-2; abundance: NA; len: 14; d_gene: NA; CDR3aa: CASRGPRLYYGYTF; CDR3nt: TGTGCCAGCAGGGGCCCCAGGCTTTACTATGGCTACACCTTC